This TCR beta chain was recorded in a study of cytomegalovirus exposure and HLA in healthy donors (dated by TCRdb to 2016 to 2017). Context from the whole study: An earlier analysis of 587 of the donors reported about 280 Gb of sequence data and around 100 million unique TCR beta sequences obtained from about 179 million T cells. Approximately 310 gigabases of sequencing data and around 80 million unique TCR sequences made up an early release that covered approximately 650 HLA-typed donors. Of the approximately 400 genotyped donors, more than 75% were placed in the genetic ancestry cluster associated with self-reported Caucasian donors. The aim of the study was to test whether cataloging public T cell receptors could identify signatures of past pathogen exposure. The T cell repertoires of 670 or so subjects were profiled by immunosequencing and related to cytomegalovirus serostatus. Along with the approximately 650-subject first cohort, a separate validation cohort of around 120 different subjects was used. To predict cytomegalovirus infection status, the study combined high-throughput TCR immunosequencing, statistical association of individual TCRs with disease status, and machine learning. In a later analysis, previously published TCR beta repertoires from 550 to 750 donors were re-analyzed and high-resolution HLA genotyping was added so that TCR occurrence patterns could be studied. Rather than using new phenotypic data, the later analysis identified candidate immune exposures from TCR beta sequences and from how often those sequences occurred across donors. In an earlier analysis of 500 to 650 of the donors, high-throughput TCR beta sequencing was used to judge whether each TCR beta V gene segment behaved as functional or pseudogenic. Donor age, sex, ethnicity and CMV serostatus were compiled alongside the repertoire data. Genome-wide SNP genotypes for about three fifths of the 666 donors were used in a later genetic analysis, which treated that subset as a discovery cohort. Every discovery cohort repertoire had been produced on one sequencing platform. HLA typing covered class I and class II loci at four-digit resolution. The number of donors typed differed by locus, with roughly 620-640 for A, B, C, DRB1 and DQB1, 522 for DQA1, 606 for DPA1, and approximately 470 for DPB1. A handful of DR-DQ haplotypes were handled as single units for association and clustering because linkage in the cohort was strong. Across 398 genotyped donors of the cohort, an average of about 240,000 unique TCR beta nucleotide sequences per donor were sequenced, and roughly 20% of those sequences were non-productive. Paper-wide results and their limitations: Roughly uniform sequencing depth across donors was assumed in presence/absence analyses, although this assumption may not hold. In this cohort, only TCR beta chains were sequenced, and detectable features were limited by the absence of alpha or paired-chain data. In a later analysis, TCR association rates were found to vary across HLA loci, with the most associated TCRs seen for DRB1 alleles and the fewest for HLA-C alleles. In both the original and validation cohorts, the classifier was reported to diagnose cytomegalovirus status with high specificity and sensitivity. According to a later analysis, parvovirus B19, influenza, CMV and Epstein-Barr virus appeared linked to several top co-occurrence clusters. A group of highly shared sequence variants was considered likely to be a technical artifact of the sequencing pipeline. When HLA alleles, especially DR and DQ, strongly co-occurred, TCR associations were difficult to assign to individual alleles. Most TCR sequences were observed very rarely across donors, whereas some public TCRs were present in many individuals. Fewer than 20 rarely observed V segments, including chromosome 9 orphons, were excluded from the earlier analysis of a few hundred of the donors because counts were too low. Correlated functional status among segregating V segments might be attributable to linkage disequilibrium, but an unknown experimental factor could not be ruled out. Because HLA typing was unavailable for some donors at each locus, only the typed subset was used in association tests. A total of roughly 160 TCR beta chains were listed by the study as associated with cytomegalovirus. Three of the identified cytomegalovirus-associated TCR beta chains were confirmed in vitro to be specific for cytomegalovirus antigens. A further reported finding was that TCR beta sequences accurately predicted the HLA-A and HLA-B alleles for most subjects in the first cohort. According to the authors, the approach could potentially be generalized to other disease states and immunological phenotypes. Most CMV-associated TCR beta chains appeared to be HLA-restricted in a later analysis, and the HLA associations seemed to be driven largely by CMV exposure. Specific HLA alleles were associated with 15,000 to 20,000 TCR beta sequences at a false discovery rate of 0.05 in a later analysis. Some IMGT-functional V segments, including TRBV6-2 and TRBV6-3, could not be distinguished by the 87-base-pair reads and were therefore excluded. For the cohort, immune exposure information was limited to CMV serostatus. Broadly in line with IMGT annotations, most TCR beta V segments showed up in productive rearrangements about 90% or about 30% of the time in an earlier analysis of some 590 of the donors. In a later genetic analysis, a missense DCLRE1C variant was associated with V-gene and J-gene trimming of TCR beta chains, and the association was replicated in an independent cohort. In a later analysis, HLA-associated TCR beta chains showed more clonal expansion and lower generation probabilities than non-associated chains that were equally common. In a later genetic analysis, fewer N-insertions in productive TCRs were reported among donors in an Asian-associated ancestry cluster than the approximately 710-donor mean.

This clone came up once. This receptor's antigen is unknown. No base quality information exists; no much larger clone differs at one position. The method was the immunoSEQ multiplex PCR assay. For the multiplex PCR, a mixture combining 60 forward primers for TCR Vbeta segments and 13 reverse primers for TCR Jbeta segments was used. The CDR3 region of rearranged TCR beta genes was amplified from genomic DNA with a multiplex PCR assay. On the Illumina HiSeq System, the amplified TCR beta libraries were sequenced as 87-base-pair reads. Processing in the source paper ran as follows. A later analysis counted approximately 76 million unique TCR beta chains across the 550 to 800 repertoires, and 9.5 million to 11 million of these chains were shared by at least two donors. A nearest-neighbor algorithm error-corrected the raw reads and collapsed the reads into unique sequences, merging closely related sequences to remove PCR and sequencing errors. Alignment of CDR3 sequences to IMGT reference sequences was used to assign V, D and J gene segments. For a sequence to be retained, at least a six-nucleotide match to both a V gene segment and a J gene segment was required. Rearrangements were classified as productive when the CDR3 lacked stop codons and remained in frame with V and J, and all other rearrangements were classified as non-productive. Following IMGT convention, CDR3 was defined as the stretch from the second conserved V-encoded cysteine to the conserved J-encoded phenylalanine. The earlier analysis of fewer than 700 of the donors excluded sequences that lacked an unambiguous match to a single V gene segment. An earlier analysis of a few hundred of the donors called V segments functional above 56.7% productive rearrangements and segregating when the between-donor standard deviation exceeded 5%. A statistical classification framework was built to diagnose cytomegalovirus status from the catalog of TCR beta chain sequences. In a later analysis, V and J genes were assigned by comparing TCR nucleotide sequences against IMGT/GENE-DB human TR gene sequences. In a later analysis, CDR3 sequences and most-parsimonious VDJ recombination scenarios were assigned using the TCRdist pipeline. A later analysis defined each TCR beta chain by its CDR3 amino acid sequence plus V-gene family, and excluded reads lacking a unique V-gene family. A later analysis removed 550 to 700 highly shared, low-generation-probability nucleotide sequences to deal with suspected cross-contamination and a sequencing artifact. For each public chain, a later analysis derived a clonal expansion index from normalized ranks of inferred template counts within each repertoire. Generation probabilities in a later analysis came from a VDJ recombination model fitted to out-of-frame rearrangements, and those results were checked against IGoR. In a later analysis, hypergeometric tests were used to score TCR-TCR, TCR-HLA and TCR-CMV co-occurrence, with a repertoire-size bias correction applied to TCR pairs. A later analysis estimated false discovery rates by permuting HLA or CMV assignments 20 times. In a later analysis, co-occurring TCRs were grouped with DBSCAN, and TCRdist sequence similarity was added when clustering was performed within HLA-allele-positive subsets. Repertoires with fewer than 30,000 or more than 120,000 public chains, plus five repertoires with anomalous nucleotide sharing, were excluded from co-occurrence clustering. TCRdb obtained this table from immuneACCESS and retained in-frame rearrangements with V and J assigned. These tables miss some clones; where compared with another copy, unresolved V genes account for less than half of the shortfall, and the remainder is unexplained. That table supplies the V and J calls and clone size; D and trimming were determined from the DNA. The sample contains 100,000 to 150,000 clones, around three quarters of them found a single time. The top ten constitute 2.5% to 3% of the sample.

V ends up 5 bases short and J 7 bases short, with an unmatched junction base count of 1. The CDR3, from cysteine to phenylalanine, totals 12 residues. CDR3 DNA is the only sequence kept; it has 36 bases, read in frame from the first base. The germline V gene (reference sequence) supplies CDR1 MNHEY and CDR2 SMNVEV. The cohort consisted of 666 healthy bone marrow donors. Cohort members were all nominally healthy when sampled, although unrecorded immune exposures were likely present. The donor tested CMV seronegative and was one of the 352 seronegative cohort members. A peripheral blood sample was provided by each donor, and peripheral blood mononuclear cells were used for TCR beta sequencing. Genomic DNA was extracted from the blood cell samples with the Qiagen DNeasy Blood Extraction Kit.

Sample: PBMCs. The V gene is TRBV27 and the J gene is TRBJ2-2, with 7 bases in between that match TRBD2. This TCR was recovered from a young man in good health and CMV-seronegative. For the CDR3, the sequence is CASSGLGGELFF. The DNA sequence is as follows: TGTGCCAGCAGTGGACTAGGCGGGGAGCTGTTTTTT.